The sequence of this TCR beta chain was determined in a study of B cell selection in AIRE deficiency. Overall study results and limits: Shorter CDR3s marked shared Treg sequences, biased toward few non-templated insertions. Of 3657 shared Treg TCRbeta sequences, roughly 33% were healthy-only, approximately 9% patient-only. Roughly 31% of healthy-shared Treg TCRbeta sequences appeared in patient Tconv cells. Tconv and Treg cells from AIRE-deficient patients resembled healthy donors in TCRBV usage, CDR3 length and diversity.

On this clone itself: Its target is unknown.

V shed 2 bases, J shed 2 bases, and the junction held 9 bases outside the gene matches. CDR1 is SGHNT, CDR2 YENEEA, per germline. CDR3 length: 17 amino acids. Conventional CD4 T cells were sorted as CD4+CD127+ cells. TCRdb's table, derived via immunoSEQ multiplex PCR, lists solely in-frame clones and lacks some. This sample yields approximately 24,000 clones, of which 95% to 96% are seen a single time; 0.17% belongs to the top ten. The sequence derives from a human donor in good health. Sequencing was performed on CD4+CD127+ conventional T cells sorted from PBMCs. The chain combines TRBV11-3 with TRBJ2-3; 8 nucleotides match TRBD1. Here the CDR3 reads CASSLRQGADLTDTQYF. Here the CDR3 DNA reads TGTGCCAGCAGCTTAAGGCAGGGGGCAGACCTCACAGATACGCAGTATTTT.